This T cell receptor (beta chain) was sequenced for a study of OX40 agonist ivuxolimab in advanced cancers. As for the study in general: Patients took ivuxolimab, an agonistic anti-OX40 (CD134) antibody. Participants averaged approximately 65 years of age (range 23 to 79) and were around 80% male.

This clone came up once. Its target is unknown. The protocol was immunoSEQ multiplex PCR, while the TCRdb copy is restricted to in-frame clones and leaves out a portion. Found here are roughly 100,000 clones, about 87% of them singletons; the top ten hold 7% to 8.5%. General observations from the study: Relative to CD4+, CD8+ T cells held more expanded clones on average. Normalized T-cell clonal expansion was also low in some nonresponders.

The material was CD4+ or CD8+ T cells sorted from blood, obtained in a trial of the OX40 agonist ivuxolimab. This clonotype originated in an adult with an advanced solid tumor such as melanoma, head and neck, liver or kidney cancer.

In DNA, the CDR3 is TGTGCCAGCAGTCAAAGGGGGCTTCGAGAGACCCAGTACTTC. Translation: CASSQRGLRETQYF. The chain couples TRBV6-5 to TRBJ2-5, with 7 bases aligning to TRBD1. Germline CDR1 reads MNHEY; CDR2 reads SVGAGI. V lost 5 bases to trimming and J lost 4 bases; unmatched junction nucleotides: 7. The CDR3 covers 14 residues.